This T cell receptor beta chain was recorded in a study of blood T cell repertoires in COVID-19. Looking at the study overall: T cells, B-cell-depleted T cells, or PBMCs supplied cDNA or gDNA.

Germline V CDR1 and CDR2: KGHSH, LQKENI. The CDR3 consists of 13 residues. V gave up 8 bases and J gave up 2 bases; unmatched junction bases: 2. In the authors' methods: Reference gene primer amplification in the assay estimated nucleated cell counts. The table came from immunoSEQ multiplex PCR; TCRdb's copy has only in-frame clones and leaves some out. The V and J calls and clone size are taken from that table; D and trimming were inferred from the DNA. The sample lists about 160,000 clones, around four fifths occurring once. Only one count was recorded for this clone. Input material: peripheral blood. The origin of this receptor is a man in his sixties or seventies with acute or convalescent COVID-19. This rearrangement joins TRBV18 to TRBJ1-4; the match to TRBD1 covers 7 bases. The DNA for the CDR3 is TGTGCCAGCACGGGACAGACTAATGAAAAACTGTTTTTT. Translation gives CASTGQTNEKLFF. Full variable domain (remainder filled in from reference TRBV18 and TRBJ1-4): NAGVMQNPRHLVRRRGQEARLRCSPMKGHSHVYWYRQLPEEGLKFMVYLQKENIIDESGMPKERFSAEFPKEGPSILRIQQVVRGDSAAYFCASTGQTNEKLFFGSGTQLSVL.